A single sample is the source of the 19 T cell receptor beta chains below, sequenced in a study of shared clonotypes between healthy human individuals. Repertoires were generated with immunoSEQ multiplex PCR, while TCRdb's copy carries only in-frame clones and drops some. The repertoire holds 760,000 or so clones, with roughly 96% as singletons. Naive-designated CD8 cells lacked CD45RO, were positively enriched for CCR7, and omitted terminally differentiated effector memory CD45RA+ cells. Sequences were obtained from naive CD8+ T cells sorted from blood. These receptors all come from a man under 40 in good health.

This sequence joins TRBV7-8 and TRBJ2-1; D call uncertain. Germline values: CDR1 SGHVS, CDR2 FQNEAQ. The CDR3 contains 15 residues. Trimming removed 5 bases at V and 8 bases at J, with 19 bases between. The CDR3 DNA reads as TGTGCCAGCAGCACTCCTATTGCAGGTGCTGATGAGCAGTTCTTC. Protein product: CASSTPIAGADEQFF. Drawing the rest from reference TRBV7-8 and TRBJ2-1, the complete variable domain is GAGVSQSPRYKVAKRGQDVALRCDPISGHVSLFWYQQALGQGPEFLTYFQNEAQLDKSGLPSDRFFAERPEGSVSTLKIQRTQQEDSAVYLCASSTPIAGADEQFFGPGTRLTVL.

The V and J genes are TRBV6-1 and TRBJ2-7, with a tentative D call TRBD1 (6 bases). Trimming left V 1 base short and J 0 bases short, with 10 bases between. CDR3 size: 15 residues. Germline CDR1 and CDR2: MNHNS and SASEGT. CDR3 coding DNA: TGTGCCAGCAGTGAAGGGGCGACAGGCTCCTACGAGCAGTACTTC. Its translation is CASSEGATGSYEQYF.

The gene calls are TRBV15 and TRBJ2-2; 10 positions agree with TRBD1. The length of the CDR3 is 16 residues. V gave up 5 bases and J gave up 5 bases; unmatched junction bases: 8. Germline-derived CDR1 and CDR2 are LNHNV and YYDKDF (reference sequence). The CDR3 bases are TGTGCCACCAGCCACCAACGGACAGGGGGGACCGGGGAGCTGTTTTTT. Amino acids: CATSHQRTGGTGELFF.

The chain combines TRBV11-2 with TRBJ2-3; 14 positions agree with TRBD2. The V gene end was trimmed by 5 bases and the J gene end by 6 bases; junction bases not matched to a gene: 4. In germline, CDR1 is SGHAT, CDR2 FQNNGV. This CDR3 comprises 15 residues. The CDR3 region is CASSTGTSGSDTQYF. CDR3 coding DNA: TGTGCCAGCAGCACCGGGACTAGCGGGAGTGATACGCAGTATTTT. The full variable domain, rest sourced from reference TRBV11-2 and TRBJ2-3, is EAGVAQSPRYKIIEKRQSVAFWCNPISGHATLYWYQQILGQGPKLLIQFQNNGVVDDSQLPKDRFSAERLKGVDSTLKIQPAKLEDSAVYLCASSTGTSGSDTQYFGPGTRLTVL.

This clone was seen once. The genes are TRBV27 and TRBJ2-7; D is undetermined. This CDR3 contains 14 residues. Germline V gene sequence: CDR1 MNHEY, CDR2 SMNVEV (reference sequence). Trimming took 2 bases from V and 0 from J, leaving 8 bases between them. DNA for the CDR3: TGTGCCAGCAGTTTAATCGCCGACTCCTACGAGCAGTACTTC. The encoded protein is CASSLIADSYEQYF.

The rearrangement links TRBV11-2 to TRBJ2-1; D gene uncertain. With 3 bases removed from V and 8 bases from J, the gap between germline ends came to 8 bases. Germline-derived CDR1 and CDR2 are SGHAT and FQNNGV. The CDR3 extends over 12 amino acids. The DNA of the CDR3 is TGTGCCAGCAGCTTGAAGGTCGATGAGCAGTTCTTC. This sequence encodes CASSLKVDEQFF.

The CDR3 sequence: CASTLAGGDGYNEQFF. CDR3 bases: TGTGCCAGCACTCTAGCGGGAGGGGACGGCTACAATGAGCAGTTCTTC. This chain connects TRBV27 to TRBJ2-1; TRBD2 aligns across 12 bases. Germline CDR1 reads MNHEY; CDR2 reads SMNVEV (reference sequence). V lost 7 bases to trimming and J lost 3 bases; unmatched junction nucleotides: 7. The CDR3 sequence is 16 residues long.

J is TRBJ1-5 and V is TRBV27, with 9 bases lining up with TRBD1. The ends lost 5 bases at V and 3 bases at J; junction bases unmatched: 8. The germline V gene has CDR1 MNHEY and CDR2 SMNVEV (reference sequence). The CDR3 loop spans 16 amino acids. CDR3 sequence reads: CASSPGTGIDNQPQHF. The DNA for the CDR3 is TGTGCCAGCAGTCCCGGGACAGGGATTGACAATCAGCCCCAGCATTTT.

J is TRBJ1-3 and V is TRBV14; D not certain. Deletions cut 1 base from V and 1 base from J, with 11 bases between. This CDR3 is 16 amino acids long. The germline gives CDR1 SGHDN, CDR2 FVKESK. The DNA of the CDR3 is TGTGCCAGCAGCCAAGTCCTCCGAGGATCTGGAAACACCATATATTTT. Residues: CASSQVLRGSGNTIYF. The full variable domain, completed using reference TRBV14 and TRBJ1-3, is EAGVTQFPSHSVIEKGQTVTLRCDPISGHDNLYWYRRVMGKEIKFLLHFVKESKQDESGMPNNRFLAERTGGTYSTLKVQPAELEDSGVYFCASSQVLRGSGNTIYFGEGSWLTVV.

The chain employs TRBV4-1 and TRBJ2-2; D remains ambiguous. This CDR3 has 16 amino acids. Trimming left V 1 base short and J 0 bases short, with 9 bases between. The V gene's germline CDR1 is MGHRA and CDR2 YSYEKL. The CDR3 region is CASSQVPFANTGELFF. CDR3 sequence (DNA): TGCGCCAGCAGCCAAGTGCCATTCGCGAACACCGGGGAGCTGTTTTTT.

The rearrangement joins TRBV9 to TRBJ2-2, with 8 bases that match TRBD1. V gave up 3 bases and J gave up 6 bases; unmatched junction bases: 4. There are 14 residues in the CDR3. Germline values: CDR1 SGDLS, CDR2 YYNGEE. The chain's CDR3 is CASSGTGFSGELFF. CDR3 in DNA: TGTGCCAGCAGCGGGACAGGGTTTTCCGGGGAGCTGTTTTTT. Based on the CDR3 plus reference TRBV9 and TRBJ2-2, the full variable domain is DSGVTQTPKHLITATGQRVTLRCSPRSGDLSVYWYQQSLDQGLQFLIQYYNGEERAKGNILERFSAQQFPDLHSELNLSSLELGDSALYFCASSGTGFSGELFFGEGSRLTVL.

The chain uses TRBV7-9 and TRBJ1-1; D remains ambiguous. The CDR3 loop spans 11 amino acids. The V and J ends lost 6 bases and 2 bases respectively, with 4 bases between them. Germline lookup yields CDR1 SEHNR and CDR2 FQNEAQ (reference sequence). CDR3 residues: CASRQNTEAFF. The CDR3 region has the DNA TGTGCCAGCAGACAAAACACTGAAGCTTTCTTT.

About this clone: Different DNA sequences within this sample yield the same CDR3. The chain recombines TRBV7-9 with TRBJ1-2; D may be TRBD1 (6 bases). V was trimmed by 1 base and J by 2 bases, leaving 8 bases between them. From germline, CDR1 is SEHNR and CDR2 FQNEAQ (reference sequence). The CDR3 is 14 amino acids. As DNA, the CDR3 is TGTGCCAGCAGCTTAGGGGGGCTGAACTATGGCTACACCTTC. This codes for CASSLGGLNYGYTF.

The chain recombines TRBV4-1 with TRBJ2-1; unclear D gene. CDR3 length equals 17 residues. Deletions cut 0 bases from V and 7 bases from J, with 19 bases between. Germline V lookup: CDR1 MGHRA, CDR2 YSYEKL. The CDR3 spells CASSQDRTTRVFNEQFF. The DNA for the CDR3 is TGCGCCAGCAGCCAAGATCGGACGACACGCGTCTTTAATGAGCAGTTCTTC.

The chain couples TRBV14 to TRBJ2-3; 9 nucleotides match TRBD2. The CDR3 is made up of 17 amino acids. V was clipped by 0 bases and J by 1 base; unmatched bases: 5. CDR1 and CDR2 from the germline V gene are SGHDN and FVKESK. CDR3 sequence reads: CASSQDEASGGTDTQYF. The CDR3 nucleotides are TGTGCCAGCAGCCAAGATGAGGCTAGCGGGGGCACAGATACGCAGTATTTT. The full variable domain, in which reference TRBV14 and TRBJ2-3 provide the parts outside the CDR3, is EAGVTQFPSHSVIEKGQTVTLRCDPISGHDNLYWYRRVMGKEIKFLLHFVKESKQDESGMPNNRFLAERTGGTYSTLKVQPAELEDSGVYFCASSQDEASGGTDTQYFGPGTRLTVL.

This clone appeared a few times. In DNA form, the CDR3 reads TGTGCCAGCAGCTTGGGGTCGGTTAGCGGGTTCAATCCTCAAGAGACCCAGTACTTC. As protein: CASSLGSVSGFNPQETQYF. The gene calls are TRBV7-7 and TRBJ2-5, with 7 bases that match TRBD2. Germline V gene data show CDR1 as SSHAT and CDR2 as FNYEAQ (reference sequence). The CDR3 is 19 amino acids. After removal of 3 bases from V and 2 bases from J, the junction contained 18 bases not matched to a gene.

The CDR3 spells CASSRRQGNHNEQFF. CDR3 nucleotides: TGTGCCAGCAGCCGGCGACAGGGAAATCACAATGAGCAGTTCTTC. The chain recombines TRBV6-5 with TRBJ2-1; TRBD1 aligns across 7 bases. V dropped 6 bases and J dropped 5; count of bases not matched to a gene: 10. This CDR3 is 15 amino acids long. Germline V lookup: CDR1 MNHEY, CDR2 SVGAGI.

The rearrangement joins TRBV7-9 to TRBJ2-1, with D tentatively TRBD1 (5 bases). The CDR3 extends over 15 amino acids. Trimming left V 4 bases short and J 3 bases short, with 13 bases between. Germline V lookup: CDR1 SEHNR, CDR2 FQNEAQ (reference sequence). The CDR3 spells CASSSTDRIYNEQFF. In DNA, the CDR3 is TGTGCCAGCAGCTCAACCGACAGAATCTACAATGAGCAGTTCTTC. The full variable domain, its missing parts supplied by reference TRBV7-9 and TRBJ2-1, is DTGVSQNPRHKITKRGQNVTFRCDPISEHNRLYWYRQTLGQGPEFLTYFQNEAQLEKSRLLSDRFSAERPKGSFSTLEIQRTEQGDSAMYLCASSSTDRIYNEQFFGPGTRLTVL.

The chain is built from TRBV9 and TRBJ2-5; TRBD1 might be the D (6 bases). Trimming removed 4 bases at V and 0 bases at J, with 28 bases between. Looked up from germline, CDR1 is SGDLS and CDR2 is YYNGEE. The CDR3 has 20 residues. CDR3 sequence (DNA): TGTGCCAGCAGCTCGAGGGGCGACAGGACTGTGATGGTCGACCAAGAGACCCAGTACTTC. Protein sequence: CASSSRGDRTVMVDQETQYF.